The 21 T cell receptor beta chains below all came from one sample that was sequenced in a study of blood T cell repertoires in COVID-19. Generated by immunoSEQ multiplex PCR, the TCRdb table keeps only in-frame clones and is missing some. The sample contains 200,000 to 250,000 clones, over 75% of which appear only once. The material sequenced was PBMCs or T cells enriched from blood (not recorded which). All receptors come from a woman aged 18-29 years in a cohort exposed to, infected with or recovered from COVID-19 (not recorded which).

This chain joins TRBV7-2 and TRBJ1-4; maybe TRBD1 (6 bases). V was trimmed by 3 bases and J by 17 bases, leaving 16 bases between them. The germline V gene encodes CDR1 SGHTA and CDR2 FQGNSA. The CDR3 has 12 amino acids. CDR3 in amino acids: CASSLPPQGQFF. CDR3 coding DNA: TGTGCCAGCAGCTTGCCCCCGCAGGGACAATTTTTT.

This clone has ten or more counts. This chain uses TRBV7-3 with TRBJ2-3, with 7 bases aligning to TRBD1. The germline gives CDR1 SGHTA, CDR2 FQGTGA. V shed 5 bases, J shed 5 bases, and the junction held 13 bases outside the gene matches. This CDR3 has 16 amino acids. CDR3 sequence (DNA): TGTGCCAGCAGCCAATTTCCGACAGGGATAGAAGATACGCAGTATTTT. Protein sequence: CASSQFPTGIEDTQYF.

This clone was recorded only once. The rearrangement links TRBV28 to TRBJ2-6; 7 bases fit TRBD2. V dropped 6 bases and J dropped 2; count of bases not matched to a gene: 13. Germline CDR1 is MDHEN and CDR2 is SYDVKM. The CDR3 runs to 18 residues. The CDR3 region is CASRIPGREATGANVLTF. As DNA, the CDR3 is TGTGCCAGCAGGATCCCGGGACGGGAGGCTACTGGGGCCAACGTCCTGACTTTC.

The rearrangement joins TRBV7-3 to TRBJ2-1, with D possibly TRBD1 on 5 matching bases. This CDR3 has 13 residues. Germline V gene data show CDR1 as SGHTA and CDR2 as FQGTGA. V was trimmed by 2 bases and J by 4 bases, leaving 6 bases between them. The CDR3 DNA reads TGTGCCAGCAGCTTAGACAGATACAATGAGCAGTTCTTC. This translates into CASSLDRYNEQFF.

V and J are TRBV6-5 and TRBJ1-3; D not resolved. Germline V CDR1 and CDR2: MNHEY, SVGAGI. Trimming took 5 bases from V and 0 from J, leaving 8 bases between them. The CDR3 has 14 amino acids. The CDR3 DNA reads TGTGCCAGCAGTACTGCTTACTCTGGAAACACCATATATTTT. The encoded protein is CASSTAYSGNTIYF.

This chain links TRBV12-3 or TRBV12-4 with TRBJ2-1; 10 bases match TRBD2. Trimming removed 4 bases from V and 12 bases from J; junction bases left unmatched: 6. The CDR3 consists of 13 residues. This CDR3 reads CASSSRRLAGQFF. The CDR3 nucleotides are TGTGCCAGCAGTTCCAGACGACTAGCGGGGCAGTTCTTC.

The chain combines TRBV3-1 (or the pseudogene TRBV3-2) with TRBJ2-3; D possibly corresponds to TRBD2 (6 bases). The V end was cut by 1 base, the J end by 4 bases, with 15 bases between. Per the germline V gene, CDR1 is LGHDT and CDR2 is YNNKEL (reference sequence). The CDR3 is made up of 16 amino acids. CDR3 protein: CASSQVGLGNADTQYF. Written as DNA, the CDR3 is TGTGCCAGCAGCCAAGTGGGACTGGGGAACGCAGATACGCAGTATTTT.

The chain couples TRBV7-9 to TRBJ1-1; tentatively, D is TRBD1 (5 bases). Trimming stripped 0 bases from V and 6 bases from J, with 8 bases between. The CDR3 consists of 13 residues. Germline-derived CDR1 and CDR2 are SEHNR and FQNEAQ (reference sequence). CDR3 DNA sequence: TGTGCCAGCAGCTTAGCCGGGACTTCTGAAGCTTTCTTT. Its translation is CASSLAGTSEAFF.

The J gene is TRBJ1-6, the V gene TRBV9; D remains unclear. CDR1 is SGDLS, CDR2 YYNGEE, per germline. This CDR3 has 15 amino acids. V lost 3 bases and J lost 7, with 14 bases in between. The CDR3 DNA reads TGTGCCAGCAGCGGAACGCTAACCCTCAATTCACCCCTCCACTTT. Residues: CASSGTLTLNSPLHF.

The chain links TRBV18 to TRBJ2-6, with a possible D match to TRBD2 (6 bases). The CDR3 spans 16 residues. From germline, CDR1 is KGHSH and CDR2 LQKENI. Trimming took off 0 bases at V and 3 bases at J, with 9 bases between the two ends. As DNA, the CDR3 is TGTGCCAGCTCACCACCAGGAGGGCGTGGGGCCAACGTCCTGACTTTC. Its translation: CASSPPGGRGANVLTF.

The chain combines TRBV9 with TRBJ2-3, with 10 bases matching TRBD2. This CDR3 is 15 amino acids long. Germline loops: CDR1 SGDLS, CDR2 YYNGEE. The J segment lost 5 bases and the V segment lost 6 bases, leaving 9 bases of the junction unmatched. CDR3 DNA sequence: TGTGCCAGCACCCGGTCTAGCGGGAGAAGAGATACGCAGTATTTT. It is translated as CASTRSSGRRDTQYF.

The chain links TRBV5-1 to TRBJ1-2, with 9 nucleotides matching TRBD1. The V segment lost 4 bases and the J segment 1 base; nucleotides outside the gene matches: 5. Germline V gives CDR1 SGHRS, CDR2 YFSETQ. The CDR3 totals 15 residues. CDR3 nucleotide sequence: TGCGCCAGCAGCCGGGGACAGGGAATTAACTATGGCTACACCTTC. Residues: CASSRGQGINYGYTF.

The chain uses TRBV18 and TRBJ1-1; D is undetermined. The CDR3 spans 12 residues. Germline V gene data show CDR1 as KGHSH and CDR2 as LQKENI. V was shortened by 2 bases and J by 5 bases, with 6 bases between the two germline ends. The DNA of the CDR3 is TGTGCCAGCTCACCATTGGAGACTGAAGCTTTCTTT. It encodes CASSPLETEAFF.

J is TRBJ2-3 and V is TRBV6-5; 9 nucleotides align to TRBD2. This CDR3 is built from 14 residues. Trimming cost V 6 bases and J 4 bases; bases outside gene matches: 5. The germline V gene encodes CDR1 MNHEY and CDR2 SVGAGI. The CDR3 is CASRAAGGPDTQYF. The CDR3 nucleotides are TGTGCCAGCAGAGCCGCGGGGGGGCCAGATACGCAGTATTTT.

The chain recombines TRBV2 with TRBJ2-1; unclear D gene. Between the trimmed V and J ends, which lost 4 bases and 1 base, there was a span of 5 bases. The germline V gene encodes CDR1 SNHLY and CDR2 FYNNEI. CDR3 length: 13 residues. The CDR3 region is CASSGLSYNEQFF. The CDR3 region has the DNA TGTGCCAGCAGTGGACTTTCCTACAATGAGCAGTTCTTC. The full variable domain, in which reference TRBV2 and TRBJ2-1 provide the parts outside the CDR3, is EPEVTQTPSHQVTQMGQEVILRCVPISNHLYFYWYRQILGQKVEFLVSFYNNEISEKSEIFDDQFSVERPDGSNFTLKIRSTKLEDSAMYFCASSGLSYNEQFFGPGTRLTVL.

The chain couples TRBV5-8 to TRBJ2-2, with 7 bases matching TRBD2. Trimming at V came to 6 bases and at J to 3 bases, leaving 11 bases not matched to a gene. In germline, CDR1 is SGHTS, CDR2 YDEGEE. This CDR3 region has 16 residues. CDR3 region: CASTLGRGLDTGELFF. Here the CDR3 DNA reads TGTGCCAGCACCCTAGGGAGGGGACTGGACACCGGGGAGCTGTTTTTT.

The chain uses TRBV14 and TRBJ2-2; TRBD2 matches at 14 bases. Germline trimming cut 6 bases from V and 7 bases from J; bases unmatched to any gene: 7. Per the germline V gene, CDR1 is SGHDN and CDR2 is FVKESK. The CDR3 is made up of 16 amino acids. The CDR3 region has the DNA TGTGCCAGCAGGCGACTAGCGGGAGGGCTAGGCGGGGAGCTGTTTTTT. It translates to CASRRLAGGLGGELFF.

This chain uses TRBV2 with TRBJ1-5; possibly TRBD1 for D (5 bases). V was pared by 3 bases and J by 1 base, with 13 bases between. The CDR3 is made up of 16 amino acids. From germline, CDR1 is SNHLY and CDR2 FYNNEI. The CDR3, as DNA: TGTGCCAGCAGTGATTCGTTGGGGGGAAGCAATCAGCCCCAGCATTTT. This encodes CASSDSLGGSNQPQHF. Full variable domain (outside the CDR3, taken from reference TRBV2 and TRBJ1-5): EPEVTQTPSHQVTQMGQEVILRCVPISNHLYFYWYRQILGQKVEFLVSFYNNEISEKSEIFDDQFSVERPDGSNFTLKIRSTKLEDSAMYFCASSDSLGGSNQPQHFGDGTRLSIL.

The chain recombines TRBV29-1 with TRBJ2-6; TRBD2 might be the D (5 bases). Trimming cost V 6 bases and J 0 bases, with 12 bases left between them. This CDR3 region has 15 residues. CDR1 SQVTM and CDR2 ANQGSEA come from the germline V gene. As DNA, the CDR3 is TGCAGCGTGGAGACGGGGTTCTCTGGGGCCAACGTCCTGACTTTC. Its translation: CSVETGFSGANVLTF.

This clone was picked up a small number of times. J is TRBJ1-1 and V is TRBV19; possible D gene TRBD1, 6 bases. Trimming left V 7 bases short and J 4 bases short, with 16 bases between. Germline assignment: CDR1 LNHDA and CDR2 SQIVND (reference sequence). CDR3 length equals 14 residues. The CDR3 spells CASTIGQLGTEAFF. The CDR3 DNA follows: TGTGCCAGTACCATAGGACAGCTGGGCACTGAAGCTTTCTTT.

This rearrangement joins TRBV6-5 to TRBJ1-1, with 9 bases fitting TRBD1. V lost 6 bases to trimming and J lost 5 bases; unmatched junction nucleotides: 4. The CDR3 extends over 13 amino acids. Germline loops: CDR1 MNHEY, CDR2 SVGAGI. The CDR3 DNA reads TGTGCCAGCAGCAAAGACAGGGGGACTGAAGCTTTCTTT. Its protein is CASSKDRGTEAFF.